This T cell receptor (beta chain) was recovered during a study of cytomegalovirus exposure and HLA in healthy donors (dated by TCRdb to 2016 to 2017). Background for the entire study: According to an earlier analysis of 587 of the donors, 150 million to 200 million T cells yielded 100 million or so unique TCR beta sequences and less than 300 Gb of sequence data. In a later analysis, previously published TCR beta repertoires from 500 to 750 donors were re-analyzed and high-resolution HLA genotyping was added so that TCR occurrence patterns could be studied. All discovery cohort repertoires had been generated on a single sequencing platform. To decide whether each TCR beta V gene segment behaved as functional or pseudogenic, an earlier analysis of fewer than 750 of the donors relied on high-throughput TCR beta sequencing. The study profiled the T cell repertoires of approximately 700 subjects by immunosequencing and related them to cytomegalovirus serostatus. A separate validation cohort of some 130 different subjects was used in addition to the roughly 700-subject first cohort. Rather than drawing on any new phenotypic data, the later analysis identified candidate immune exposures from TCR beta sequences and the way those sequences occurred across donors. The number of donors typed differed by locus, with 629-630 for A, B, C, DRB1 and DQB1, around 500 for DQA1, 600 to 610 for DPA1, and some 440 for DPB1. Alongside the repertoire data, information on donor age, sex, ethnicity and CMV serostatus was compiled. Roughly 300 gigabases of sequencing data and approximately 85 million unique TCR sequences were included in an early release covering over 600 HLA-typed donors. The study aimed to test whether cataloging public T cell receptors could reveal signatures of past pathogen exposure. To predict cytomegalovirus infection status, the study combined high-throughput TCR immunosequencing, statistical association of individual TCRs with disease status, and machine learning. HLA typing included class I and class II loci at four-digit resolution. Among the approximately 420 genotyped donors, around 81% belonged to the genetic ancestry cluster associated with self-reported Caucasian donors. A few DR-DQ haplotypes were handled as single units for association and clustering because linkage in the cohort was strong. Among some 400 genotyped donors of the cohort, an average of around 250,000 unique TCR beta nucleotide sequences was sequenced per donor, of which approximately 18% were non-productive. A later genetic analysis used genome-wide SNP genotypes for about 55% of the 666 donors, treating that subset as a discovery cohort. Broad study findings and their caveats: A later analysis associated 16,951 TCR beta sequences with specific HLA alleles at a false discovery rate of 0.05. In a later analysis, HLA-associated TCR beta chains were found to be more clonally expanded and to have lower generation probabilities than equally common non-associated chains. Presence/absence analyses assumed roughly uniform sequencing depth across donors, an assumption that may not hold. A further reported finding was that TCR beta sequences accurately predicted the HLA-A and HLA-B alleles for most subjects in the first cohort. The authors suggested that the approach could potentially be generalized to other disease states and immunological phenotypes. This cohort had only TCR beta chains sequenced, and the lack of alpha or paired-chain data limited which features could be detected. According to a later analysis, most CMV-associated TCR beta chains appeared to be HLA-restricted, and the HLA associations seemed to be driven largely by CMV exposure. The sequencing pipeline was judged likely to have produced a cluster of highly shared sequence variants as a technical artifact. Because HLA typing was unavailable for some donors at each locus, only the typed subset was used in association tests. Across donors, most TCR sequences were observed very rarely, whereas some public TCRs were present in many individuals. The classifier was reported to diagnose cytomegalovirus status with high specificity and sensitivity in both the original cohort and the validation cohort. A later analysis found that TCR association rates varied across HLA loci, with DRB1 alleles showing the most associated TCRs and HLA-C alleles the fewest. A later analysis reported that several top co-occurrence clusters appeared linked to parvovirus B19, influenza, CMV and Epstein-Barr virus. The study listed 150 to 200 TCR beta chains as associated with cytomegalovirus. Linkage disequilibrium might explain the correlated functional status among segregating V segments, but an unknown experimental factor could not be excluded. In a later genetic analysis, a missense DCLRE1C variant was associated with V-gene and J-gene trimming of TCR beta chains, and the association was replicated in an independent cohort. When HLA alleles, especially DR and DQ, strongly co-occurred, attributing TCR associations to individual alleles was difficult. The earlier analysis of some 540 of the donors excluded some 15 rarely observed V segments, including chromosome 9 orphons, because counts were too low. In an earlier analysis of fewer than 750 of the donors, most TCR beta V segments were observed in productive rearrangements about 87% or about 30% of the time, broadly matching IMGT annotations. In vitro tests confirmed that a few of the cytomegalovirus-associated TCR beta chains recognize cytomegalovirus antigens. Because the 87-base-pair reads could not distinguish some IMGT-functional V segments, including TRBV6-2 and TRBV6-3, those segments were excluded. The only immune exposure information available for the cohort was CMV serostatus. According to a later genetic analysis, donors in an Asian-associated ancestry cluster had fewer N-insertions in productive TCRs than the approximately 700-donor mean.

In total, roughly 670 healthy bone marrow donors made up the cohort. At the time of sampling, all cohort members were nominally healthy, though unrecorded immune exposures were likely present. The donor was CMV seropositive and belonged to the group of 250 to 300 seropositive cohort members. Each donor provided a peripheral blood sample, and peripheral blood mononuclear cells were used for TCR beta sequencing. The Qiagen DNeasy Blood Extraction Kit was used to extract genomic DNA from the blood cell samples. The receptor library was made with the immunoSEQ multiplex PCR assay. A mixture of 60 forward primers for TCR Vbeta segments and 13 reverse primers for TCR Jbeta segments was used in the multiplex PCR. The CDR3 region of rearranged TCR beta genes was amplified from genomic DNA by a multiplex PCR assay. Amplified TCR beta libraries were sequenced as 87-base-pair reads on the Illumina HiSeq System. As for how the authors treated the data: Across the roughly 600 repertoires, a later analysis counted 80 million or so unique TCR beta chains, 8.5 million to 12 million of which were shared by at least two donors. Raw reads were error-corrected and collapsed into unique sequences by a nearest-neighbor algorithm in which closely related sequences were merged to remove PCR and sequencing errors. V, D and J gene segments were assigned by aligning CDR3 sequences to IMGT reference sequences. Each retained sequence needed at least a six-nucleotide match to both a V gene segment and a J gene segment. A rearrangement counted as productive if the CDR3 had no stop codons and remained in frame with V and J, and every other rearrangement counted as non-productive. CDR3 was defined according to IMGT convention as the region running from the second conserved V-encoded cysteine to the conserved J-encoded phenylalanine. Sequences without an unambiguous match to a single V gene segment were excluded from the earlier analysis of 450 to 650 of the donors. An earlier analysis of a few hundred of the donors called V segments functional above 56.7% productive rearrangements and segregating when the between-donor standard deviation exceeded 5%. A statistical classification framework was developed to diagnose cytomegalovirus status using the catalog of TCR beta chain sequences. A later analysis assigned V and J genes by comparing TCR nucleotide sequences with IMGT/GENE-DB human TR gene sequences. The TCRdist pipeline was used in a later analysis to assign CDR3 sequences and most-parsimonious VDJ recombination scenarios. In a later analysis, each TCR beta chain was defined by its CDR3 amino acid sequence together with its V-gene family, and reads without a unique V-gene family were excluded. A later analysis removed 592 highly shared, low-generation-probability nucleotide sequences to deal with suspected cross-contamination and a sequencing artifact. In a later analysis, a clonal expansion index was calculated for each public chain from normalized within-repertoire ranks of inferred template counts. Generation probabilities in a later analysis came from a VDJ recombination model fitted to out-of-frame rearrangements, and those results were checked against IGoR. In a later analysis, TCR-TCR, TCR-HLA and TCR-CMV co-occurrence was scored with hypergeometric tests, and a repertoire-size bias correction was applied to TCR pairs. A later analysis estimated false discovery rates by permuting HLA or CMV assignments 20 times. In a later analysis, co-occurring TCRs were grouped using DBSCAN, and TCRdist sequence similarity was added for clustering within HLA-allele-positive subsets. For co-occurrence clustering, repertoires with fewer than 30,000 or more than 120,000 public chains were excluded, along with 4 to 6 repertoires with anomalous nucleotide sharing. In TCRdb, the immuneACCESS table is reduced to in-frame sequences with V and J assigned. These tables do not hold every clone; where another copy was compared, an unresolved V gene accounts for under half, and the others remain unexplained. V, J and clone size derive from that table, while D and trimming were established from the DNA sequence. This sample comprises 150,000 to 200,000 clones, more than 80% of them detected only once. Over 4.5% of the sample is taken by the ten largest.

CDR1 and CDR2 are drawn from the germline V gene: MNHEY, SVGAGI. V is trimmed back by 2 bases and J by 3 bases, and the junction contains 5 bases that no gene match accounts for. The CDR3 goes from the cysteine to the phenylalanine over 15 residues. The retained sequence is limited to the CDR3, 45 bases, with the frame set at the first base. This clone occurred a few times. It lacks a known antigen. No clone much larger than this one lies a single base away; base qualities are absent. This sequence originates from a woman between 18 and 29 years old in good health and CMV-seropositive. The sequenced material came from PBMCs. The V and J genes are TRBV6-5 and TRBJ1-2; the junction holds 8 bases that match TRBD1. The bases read TGTGCCAGCAGTTACGCCGGACAGGGTCACTATGGCTACACCTTC. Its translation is CASSYAGQGHYGYTF.